This T cell receptor (beta chain) was documented in a study of CD8+CD57+ T cells in acquired aplastic anemia. In the study overall: The DNA of sorted CD4+ and CD8+ cells averaged roughly 3.2 ug.

Note on this clonotype: Its target is unknown.

Genomic DNA provided the template from which TCR beta VDJ and CDR3 profiles were obtained. TCRdb re-called the reads with MiXCR, one entry per CDR3 protein. This table has 160,000 or so distinct CDR3 sequences, about 70% appearing once. Individuals selected for sequencing had exhibited CD8+CD57+ cell expansion on flow cytometry. The germline V gene encodes CDR1 DFQATT and CDR2 SNEGSKA (reference sequence). V lost 6 bases and J lost 5; bases outside the gene matches: 5. The CDR3 is made up of 13 amino acids. The study, taken as a whole, reports: It was found that under 30 CD8+ CDR3 sequences were shared between patients and controls. Controls did not differ significantly from patients in CD8+ Simpson's diversity.

Sequenced material: sorted CD4+, CD8+, or CD8+CD57+ T cells (not recorded which) from PBMCs. The rearrangement links TRBV20-1 to TRBJ1-5, with 9 bases identical to TRBD1. This TCR came from a human donor with aplastic anemia. The CDR3 DNA sequence: TGCAGTGCAGAATGGACAGGGGATCAGCCCCAGCATTTT. Translating it yields CSAEWTGDQPQHF.